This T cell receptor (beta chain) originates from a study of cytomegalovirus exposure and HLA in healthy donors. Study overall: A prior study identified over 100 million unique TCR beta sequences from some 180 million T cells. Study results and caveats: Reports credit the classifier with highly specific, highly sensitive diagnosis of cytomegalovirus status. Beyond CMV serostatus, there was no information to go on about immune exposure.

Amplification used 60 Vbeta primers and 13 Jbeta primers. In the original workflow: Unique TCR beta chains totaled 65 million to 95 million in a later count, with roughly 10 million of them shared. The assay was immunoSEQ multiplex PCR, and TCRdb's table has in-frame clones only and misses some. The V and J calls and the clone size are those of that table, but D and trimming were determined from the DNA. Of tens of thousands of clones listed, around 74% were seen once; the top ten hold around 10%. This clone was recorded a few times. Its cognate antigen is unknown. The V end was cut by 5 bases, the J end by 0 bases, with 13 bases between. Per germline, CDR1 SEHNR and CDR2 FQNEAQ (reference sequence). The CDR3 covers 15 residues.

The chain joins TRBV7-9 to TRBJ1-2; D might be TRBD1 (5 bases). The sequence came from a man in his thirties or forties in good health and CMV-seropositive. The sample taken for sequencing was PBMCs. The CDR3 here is CASSAPGRANYGYTF. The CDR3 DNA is TGTGCCAGCAGCGCCCCAGGGAGGGCTAACTATGGCTACACCTTC.